The clone carrying this TCR beta chain was recorded only once. This record comes from a study of blood T cell repertoires in COVID-19. The CDR3 is made up of 15 amino acids. Trimming cost V 4 bases and J 2 bases; bases outside gene matches: 5. Germline values: CDR1 MDHEN, CDR2 SYDVKM. The protocol was immunoSEQ multiplex PCR, while the TCRdb copy is restricted to in-frame clones and leaves out a portion. The sample consists of over 75,000 clones, roughly 75% of them appearing once. Source material: peripheral blood. This clonotype originated in a man aged 50-59 years who had recovered from COVID-19. The chain couples TRBV28 to TRBJ1-2; 9 bases are a match to TRBD1. The CDR3 nucleotides read TGTGCCAGCAGTTACAGGGGGCGCGAGAACTATGGCTACACCTTC. It codes for CASSYRGRENYGYTF.